Below are 9 T cell receptor beta chains sequenced from a single sample in a study of shared clonotypes between healthy human individuals. Method: immunoSEQ multiplex PCR; TCRdb's copy keeps in-frame clones and lacks some. The profile covers about 1.5 million clones, with around 98% appearing a single time and approximately 0.44% taken by the ten largest. The sequenced sample was naive CD4+ T cells sorted from blood. Subset in this sample: CD45RA+ positively selected. The receptors stem from a man between 25 and 39 years old in good health.

This sequence joins TRBV25-1 and TRBJ2-7; D is unresolved. Germline CDR1 is MGHDK and CDR2 is SYGVNS. The CDR3 covers 14 residues. The germline V and J ends were trimmed by 4 bases and 7 bases, with 17 bases remaining between them. Here the CDR3 DNA reads TGTGCCAGCAGTGGCGCAGGAGCTAATAAGGAGCAGTACTTC. Protein: CASSGAGANKEQYF.

Notes on this clone: Distinct nucleotide sequences in the sample also encode this CDR3. The chain carries TRBV5-1 and TRBJ2-7, with 9 nucleotides matching TRBD1. Germline CDR1 and CDR2: SGHRS and YFSETQ. The CDR3 extends over 13 amino acids. With 4 bases clipped from V and 2 bases from J, the junction kept 1 base outside the gene matches. The CDR3 DNA is TGCGCCAGCAGCCGGGACAGGGCCTACGAGCAGTACTTC. It specifies CASSRDRAYEQYF.

Remarks on this clone: This may stem from a read error, because a much larger clone lies one nucleotide away. The chain recombines TRBV5-1 with TRBJ2-5; D remains ambiguous. Germline V CDR1 and CDR2: SGHRS, YFSETQ. This CDR3 spans 11 amino acids. Between the trimmed V and J ends, which lost 0 bases and 6 bases, there was a span of 3 bases. The CDR3 coding sequence is TGCGCCAGCAGCTTGGAGAAGACCCAGTACTTC. Amino acids: CASSLEKTQYF.

The chain recombines TRBV7-7 with TRBJ2-5; D possibly matches TRBD1 or TRBD2 (5 bases each). Between the trimmed V and J ends, which lost 6 bases and 5 bases, there was a span of 16 bases. Germline V CDR1 and CDR2: SSHAT, FNYEAQ (reference sequence). CDR3 length: 14 residues. CDR3 residues: CASSRRGHGETQYF. The DNA of the CDR3 is TGTGCCAGCAGTCGCCGGGGCCATGGGGAGACCCAGTACTTC.

V gene TRBV2 combines with J gene TRBJ2-5; D is undetermined. Trimming pared 1 base from V and 1 base from J, leaving 7 bases between. The CDR3 loop spans 14 amino acids. Per germline, CDR1 SNHLY and CDR2 FYNNEI. The CDR3 is CASSEDYPQETQYF. Written as DNA, the CDR3 is TGTGCCAGCAGTGAAGACTACCCCCAAGAGACCCAGTACTTC.

V is TRBV10-3 and J is TRBJ2-1; tentative D call: TRBD2 (7 bases). V was clipped by 10 bases and J by 5 bases, with 18 bases between them. Germline V gene data show CDR1 as ENHRY and CDR2 as SYGVKD. This CDR3 is built from 14 residues. In nucleotides, the CDR3 is TGTGCCACCGGGCGGGGGCAGGGGAACAATGAGCAGTTCTTC. It codes for CATGRGQGNNEQFF.

CDR3 bases: TGTGCCAGCTCATTCGGGCCAGCAAATGAGCAGTTCTTC. This translates into CASSFGPANEQFF. The rearrangement joins TRBV18 to TRBJ2-1, with unresolved D. This CDR3 contains 13 residues. CDR1 is KGHSH and CDR2 is LQKENI in the germline V gene. V gave up 5 bases and J gave up 7 bases, with 12 bases separating them.

Only a few counts were recorded for this clone. V is TRBV2 and J is TRBJ1-4, with D unresolved. Germline values: CDR1 SNHLY, CDR2 FYNNEI. This CDR3 region has 14 residues. Deletions cut 8 bases from V and 0 bases from J, with 10 bases between. Written as DNA, the CDR3 is TGTGCCAGCTCCAGAGCTGCAACTAATGAAAAACTGTTTTTT. Its protein product is CASSRAATNEKLFF.

The J gene is TRBJ1-1, the V gene TRBV5-4; the D is unclear. The V gene's germline CDR1 is SGHNT and CDR2 YYREEE (reference sequence). The CDR3 loop spans 14 amino acids. Deletions cut 0 bases from V and 6 bases from J, with 12 bases between. The DNA for the CDR3 is TGTGCCAGCAGCTTGGATCTAGGGCTTTCTGAAGCTTTCTTT. It yields the protein CASSLDLGLSEAFF.